This is a list of T cell receptor beta chains from one sample in a study of cytomegalovirus exposure and HLA in healthy donors. Profiling relied on immunoSEQ multiplex PCR, and the TCRdb table lists in-frame clones only, not all of them. Of about 50,000 clones in the sample, roughly 75% were seen once. The sequencing sample was made of PBMCs. These receptors came from a man aged 25-45 years in good health and CMV-seropositive. The CDR3 runs from the conserved cysteine through the conserved F or W. A D gene is named only where the DNA matches it firmly. Only part of the rows carry a size: once, few, many, or a class if the clone is expanded.

size	D	V	J	CDR3	DNA
NA	TRBD1	TRBV19	TRBJ2-4	CAISQGADKNIQYF	TGTGCCATTTCACAGGGGGCTGACAAAAACATTCAGTACTTC
NA	TRBD2	TRBV19	TRBJ2-7	CASSPSLGLAKSSYEQYF	TGTGCCAGTAGTCCATCCTTGGGACTAGCGAAGAGCTCCTACGAGCAGTACTTC
NA	NA	TRBV5-4	TRBJ1-5	CASSLGADRDQPQHF	TGTGCCAGCAGCTTGGGCGCGGACAGAGATCAGCCCCAGCATTTT
NA	TRBD1	TRBV10-2	TRBJ2-4	CASSRQGANIQYF	TGCGCCAGCAGCCGACAGGGGGCGAACATTCAGTACTTC
NA	NA	TRBV7-9	TRBJ2-7	CASSFGPSSYEQYF	TGTGCCAGCAGCTTTGGGCCGAGCTCCTACGAGCAGTACTTC
NA	TRBD1	TRBV19	TRBJ2-7	CASSSFTGTGGDEQYF	TGTGCCAGTAGTTCCTTCACCGGGACAGGGGGCGACGAGCAGTACTTC
few	NA	TRBV5-4	TRBJ1-1	CASSLARYTEAFF	TGTGCCAGCAGCTTGGCTAGGTACACTGAAGCTTTCTTT
once	NA	TRBV19	TRBJ2-5	CASSQQETQYF	TGTGCCAGTAGTCAACAAGAGACCCAGTACTTC
NA	NA	TRBV5-1	TRBJ2-2	CASSLVPDTGELFF	TGCGCCAGCAGCTTGGTCCCGGACACCGGGGAGCTGTTTTTT
NA	NA	TRBV5-1	TRBJ2-6	CASSLISVKSTGANVLTF	TGCGCCAGCAGCTTGATTAGTGTCAAATCCACTGGGGCCAACGTCCTGACTTTC
NA	TRBD2	TRBV2	TRBJ2-3	CASSVPRLAERTDTQYF	TGTGCCAGCAGTGTCCCTCGACTAGCGGAACGCACAGATACGCAGTATTTT
NA	TRBD1	TRBV9	TRBJ1-1	CASTTGNEAFF	TGTGCCAGCACGACAGGGAATGAAGCTTTCTTT
few	NA	TRBV10-1	TRBJ1-1	CASSESGNTEAFF	TGCGCCAGCAGTGAGTCCGGGAACACTGAAGCTTTCTTT
NA	NA	TRBV18	TRBJ2-5	CASSPGQQETQYF	TGTGCCAGCTCACCAGGCCAGCAAGAGACCCAGTACTTC
NA	NA	TRBV7-9	TRBJ2-1	CASSPPGRGVDNEQFF	TGTGCCAGCAGCCCACCTGGCAGGGGTGTAGACAATGAGCAGTTCTTC
NA	NA	TRBV5-8	TRBJ1-6	CASSFGRENSPLHF	TGTGCCAGCAGCTTTGGGCGTGAGAATTCACCCCTCCACTTT
once	TRBD1	TRBV5-1	TRBJ2-1	CASAVRAGTGTNEQFF	TGCGCCAGCGCCGTAAGGGCTGGGACAGGGACAAATGAGCAGTTCTTC
NA	NA	TRBV7-3	TRBJ2-1	CASSPKRVSYNEQFF	TGTGCCAGCAGCCCAAAGAGGGTCTCCTACAATGAGCAGTTCTTC
NA	NA	TRBV2	TRBJ2-7	CASSPEGVGTYEQYF	TGTGCCAGCAGCCCTGAGGGGGTTGGAACCTACGAGCAGTACTTC
NA	TRBD1	TRBV19	TRBJ2-1	CASSTDRSSYNEQFF	TGTGCCAGTAGTACGGACAGGAGCTCCTACAATGAGCAGTTCTTC
NA	NA	TRBV29-1	TRBJ1-1	CSVGGGWGTEAFF	TGCAGCGTTGGGGGGGGTTGGGGCACTGAAGCTTTCTTT
NA	TRBD2	TRBV19	TRBJ2-1	CASSLGTSGANEQFF	TGTGCCAGTAGTCTAGGGACTAGCGGGGCCAATGAGCAGTTCTTC
NA	NA	TRBV5-1	TRBJ2-7	CASSLESGSISYEQYF	TGCGCCAGCAGCTTGGAATCAGGGTCGATCTCCTACGAGCAGTACTTC
NA	TRBD1	TRBV18	TRBJ2-7	CASSPQGASYEQYF	TGTGCCAGCTCACCACAGGGGGCCTCCTACGAGCAGTACTTC
NA	NA	TRBV6-5	TRBJ1-4	CASSYRPAGVNEKLFF	TGTGCCAGCAGTTACCGCCCTGCCGGGGTAAATGAAAAACTGTTTTTT
NA	NA	TRBV27	TRBJ1-2	CASSFAPQQGFQNYGYTF	TGTGCCAGCAGTTTCGCGCCACAACAGGGTTTTCAAAACTATGGCTACACCTTC
once	NA	TRBV2	TRBJ2-7	CASSSDFGEQYF	TGTGCCAGCAGCTCGGACTTTGGCGAGCAGTACTTC
NA	TRBD1	TRBV6-6	TRBJ1-1	CASSTPGQGSEAFF	TGTGCCAGCAGTACCCCGGGACAGGGCTCTGAAGCTTTCTTT
NA	NA	TRBV5-1	TRBJ2-7	CASSLPRGSEQYF	TGCGCCAGCAGCTTGCCCAGGGGAAGCGAGCAGTACTTC
NA	TRBD1	TRBV7-6	TRBJ1-1	CASSLAGGRPFF	TGTGCCAGCAGCTTAGCAGGGGGCCGACCTTTCTTT
once	NA	TRBV5-5	TRBJ2-7	CASSTGTGFVEQYF	TGTGCCAGCAGCACAGGAACCGGGTTTGTAGAGCAGTACTTC
NA	NA	TRBV19	TRBJ2-2	CASRVDSTGELFF	TGTGCCAGTAGAGTAGACAGCACCGGGGAGCTGTTTTTT
NA	TRBD2	TRBV6-1	TRBJ2-7	CASTFRTSGADEQYF	TGTGCCAGCACTTTCAGGACTAGCGGGGCTGACGAGCAGTACTTC
NA	TRBD1	TRBV7-9	TRBJ1-2	CASSLDGGGDFGYTF	TGTGCCAGCAGCTTAGACGGAGGGGGCGACTTTGGCTACACCTTC
NA	TRBD2	TRBV7-9	TRBJ2-2	CASSPPQRGNTGELFF	TGTGCCAGCAGCCCCCCCCAGCGGGGGAACACCGGGGAGCTGTTTTTT
NA	NA	TRBV6-4	TRBJ1-6	CASSDSRGGFSPLHF	TGTGCCAGCAGTGACTCTCGGGGGGGCTTTTCACCCCTCCACTTT
NA	NA	TRBV5-4	TRBJ1-3	CASSSAGNSGNTIYF	TGTGCCAGCAGTTCGGCCGGGAACTCTGGAAACACCATATATTTT
NA	NA	TRBV11-3	TRBJ2-7	CASSSKQGLSYEQYF	TGTGCCAGCAGTTCAAAGCAGGGTTTGAGCTACGAGCAGTACTTC
NA	TRBD2	TRBV19	TRBJ2-1	CASSLAAGNEQFF	TGTGCCAGTAGTTTGGCAGCGGGGAATGAGCAGTTCTTC
NA	NA	TRBV5-4	TRBJ2-3	CASSQTASGRDTQYF	TGTGCCAGCAGTCAGACAGCAAGTGGCCGAGATACGCAGTATTTT
few	NA	TRBV4-1	TRBJ2-3	CASSHGIRSTDTQYF	TGCGCCAGCAGCCACGGGATCCGAAGCACAGATACGCAGTATTTT
NA	TRBD1	TRBV5-6	TRBJ2-6	CASSRDRGKPYF	TGTGCCAGCAGCAGGGACAGGGGTAAACCCTATTTC
NA	NA	TRBV14	TRBJ1-4	CASSQWGLPNEKLFF	TGTGCCAGCAGCCAATGGGGCCTGCCTAATGAAAAACTGTTTTTT
NA	NA	TRBV7-6	TRBJ2-7	CASSSQDTYEQYF	TGTGCCAGCAGCTCTCAGGATACCTACGAGCAGTACTTC
NA	NA	TRBV27	TRBJ1-5	CASSLTVNQPQHF	TGTGCCAGCAGTTTAACAGTAAATCAGCCCCAGCATTTT
NA	TRBD1	TRBV7-9	TRBJ2-7	CSSSLGGQGLYEQYF	TGTTCCAGCAGCTTAGGGGGACAGGGTCTCTACGAGCAGTACTTC
NA	TRBD1	TRBV27	TRBJ1-4	CASRKGQVANEKLFF	TGTGCCAGCAGGAAGGGACAGGTGGCTAATGAAAAACTGTTTTTT
NA	TRBD1	TRBV5-4	TRBJ2-5	CASRGGPSLETQYF	TGTGCCAGCAGAGGGGGCCCTTCGCTGGAGACCCAGTACTTC
NA	NA	TRBV6-1	TRBJ1-4	CASSEGRRVNEKLFF	TGTGCCAGCAGTGAAGGAAGACGGGTAAATGAAAAACTGTTTTTT
NA	NA	TRBV9	TRBJ1-3	CASRGISSGNTIYF	TGTGCCAGCCGGGGTATCAGCTCTGGAAACACCATATATTTT